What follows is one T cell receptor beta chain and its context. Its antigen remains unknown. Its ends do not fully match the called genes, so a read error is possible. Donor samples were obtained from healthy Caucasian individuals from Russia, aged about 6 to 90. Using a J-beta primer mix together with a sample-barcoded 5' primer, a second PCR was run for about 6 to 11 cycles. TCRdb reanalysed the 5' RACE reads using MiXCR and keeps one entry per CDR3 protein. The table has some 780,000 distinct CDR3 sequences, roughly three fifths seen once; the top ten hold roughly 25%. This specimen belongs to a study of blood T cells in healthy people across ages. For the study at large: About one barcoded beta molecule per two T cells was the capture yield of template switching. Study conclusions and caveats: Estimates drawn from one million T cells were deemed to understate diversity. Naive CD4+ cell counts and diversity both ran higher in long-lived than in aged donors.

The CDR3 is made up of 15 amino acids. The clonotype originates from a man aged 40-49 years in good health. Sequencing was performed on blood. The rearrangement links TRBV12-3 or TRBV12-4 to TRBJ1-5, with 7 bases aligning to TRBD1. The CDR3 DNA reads TGTGGCAGCAGAGACCAGGGGGGAAGCAATCAGCCCCAGCATTTT. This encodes CGSRDQGGSNQPQHF.